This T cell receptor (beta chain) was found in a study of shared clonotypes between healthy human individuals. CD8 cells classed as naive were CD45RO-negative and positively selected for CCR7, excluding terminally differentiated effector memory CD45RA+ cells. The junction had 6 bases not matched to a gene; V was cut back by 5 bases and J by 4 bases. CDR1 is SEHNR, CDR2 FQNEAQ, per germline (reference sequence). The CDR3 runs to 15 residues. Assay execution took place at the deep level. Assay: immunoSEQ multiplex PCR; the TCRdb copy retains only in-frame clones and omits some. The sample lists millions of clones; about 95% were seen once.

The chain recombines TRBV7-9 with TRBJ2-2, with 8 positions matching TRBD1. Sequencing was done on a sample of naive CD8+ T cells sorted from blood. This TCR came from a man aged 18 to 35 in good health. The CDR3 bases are TGTGCCAGCAGCCCTGGACAGGGTAGCACCGGGGAGCTGTTTTTT. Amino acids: CASSPGQGSTGELFF.